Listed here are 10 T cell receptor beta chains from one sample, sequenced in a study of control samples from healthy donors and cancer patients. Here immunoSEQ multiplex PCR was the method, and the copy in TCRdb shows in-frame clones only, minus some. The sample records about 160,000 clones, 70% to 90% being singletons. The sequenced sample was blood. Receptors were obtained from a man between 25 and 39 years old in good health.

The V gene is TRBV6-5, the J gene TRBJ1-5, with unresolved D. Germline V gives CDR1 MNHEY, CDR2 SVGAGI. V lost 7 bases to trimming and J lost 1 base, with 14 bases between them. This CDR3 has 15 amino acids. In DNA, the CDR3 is TGTGCCAGCACCACCGAAAAGGGAAGCAATCAGCCCCAGCATTTT. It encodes CASTTEKGSNQPQHF.

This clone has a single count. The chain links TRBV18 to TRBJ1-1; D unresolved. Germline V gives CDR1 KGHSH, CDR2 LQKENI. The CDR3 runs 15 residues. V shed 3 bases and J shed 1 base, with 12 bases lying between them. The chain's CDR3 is CASSPNQAPNTEAFF. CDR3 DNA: TGTGCCAGCTCACCTAATCAGGCACCGAACACTGAAGCTTTCTTT.

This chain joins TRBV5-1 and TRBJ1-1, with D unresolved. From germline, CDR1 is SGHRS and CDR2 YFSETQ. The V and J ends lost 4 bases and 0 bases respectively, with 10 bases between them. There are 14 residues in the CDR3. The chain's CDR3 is CASSLGVLNTEAFF. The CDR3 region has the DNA TGCGCCAGCAGCCTCGGGGTTTTGAACACTGAAGCTTTCTTT.

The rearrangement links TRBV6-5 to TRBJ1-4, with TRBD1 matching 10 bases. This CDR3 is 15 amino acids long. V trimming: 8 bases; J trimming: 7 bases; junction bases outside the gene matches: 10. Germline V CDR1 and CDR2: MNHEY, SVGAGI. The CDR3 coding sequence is TGTGCCAGCCAGCCGGGACAGGGGTTCGGTGAAAAACTGTTTTTT. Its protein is CASQPGQGFGEKLFF.

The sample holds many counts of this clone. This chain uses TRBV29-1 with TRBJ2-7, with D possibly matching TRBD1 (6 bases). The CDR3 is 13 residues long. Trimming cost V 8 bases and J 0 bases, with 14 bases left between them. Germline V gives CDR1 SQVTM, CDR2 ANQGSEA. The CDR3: CSIRDTSSYEQYF. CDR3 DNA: TGCAGCATCCGGGACACTAGCTCCTACGAGCAGTACTTC.

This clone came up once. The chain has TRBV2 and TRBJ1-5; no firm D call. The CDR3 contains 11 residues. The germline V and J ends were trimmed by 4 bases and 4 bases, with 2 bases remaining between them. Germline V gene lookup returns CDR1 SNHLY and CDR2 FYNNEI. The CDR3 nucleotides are TGTGCCAGCAGTGCTAATCAGCCCCAGCATTTT. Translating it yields CASSANQPQHF.

The CDR3 DNA reads TGTGCCACCAGTGATGGGTCCGGACAGGGGGCTAGGAAGACCCAGTACTTC. Its protein is CATSDGSGQGARKTQYF. This chain connects TRBV24-1 to TRBJ2-5; 11 bases are a match to TRBD1. V was clipped by 3 bases and J by 6 bases; unmatched bases: 11. This CDR3 has 17 amino acids. Germline assignment: CDR1 KGHDR and CDR2 SFDVKD.

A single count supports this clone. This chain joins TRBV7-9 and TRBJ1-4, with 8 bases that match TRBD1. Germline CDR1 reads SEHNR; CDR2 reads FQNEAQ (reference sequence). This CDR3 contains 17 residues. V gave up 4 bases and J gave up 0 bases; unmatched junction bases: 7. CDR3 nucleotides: TGTGCCAGCAGCTCGGGACAGGTGGACGCAACTAATGAAAAACTGTTTTTT. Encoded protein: CASSSGQVDATNEKLFF.

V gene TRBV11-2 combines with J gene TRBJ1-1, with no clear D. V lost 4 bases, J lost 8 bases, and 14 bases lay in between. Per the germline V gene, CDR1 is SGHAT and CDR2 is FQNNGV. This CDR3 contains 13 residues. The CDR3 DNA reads TGTGCCAGCAGCTCCCCCCGGACGGGGGAAGCTTTCTTT. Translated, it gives CASSSPRTGEAFF. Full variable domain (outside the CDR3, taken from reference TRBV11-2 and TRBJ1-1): EAGVAQSPRYKIIEKRQSVAFWCNPISGHATLYWYQQILGQGPKLLIQFQNNGVVDDSQLPKDRFSAERLKGVDSTLKIQPAKLEDSAVYLCASSSPRTGEAFFGQGTRLTVV.

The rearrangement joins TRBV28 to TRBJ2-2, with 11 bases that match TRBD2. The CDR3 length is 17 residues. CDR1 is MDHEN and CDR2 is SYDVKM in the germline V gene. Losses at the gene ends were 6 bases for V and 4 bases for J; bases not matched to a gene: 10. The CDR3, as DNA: TGTGCCAGCAGCCAAATAGCGGGAGGGCCTTTCACCGGGGAGCTGTTTTTT. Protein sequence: CASSQIAGGPFTGELFF.